This TCR beta chain appears in the sequencing data of a study of T cell responses to AZD1222 COVID-19 vaccine. General study results and limits: At baseline, just a handful of AZD1222 recipients tested seropositive. Sampled repertoires all dated from after the peak T cell response. It should be noted that donors were predominantly white British and more often female, and clonal diversity was possibly underestimated.

Assay used: immunoSEQ multiplex PCR; TCRdb lists only in-frame clones, some missing. This table holds around 80,000 clones, 87% found once. Worth noting for this clone: What it binds is not known.

Germline CDR1 LGHDT, CDR2 YNNKEL (reference sequence). This CDR3 spans 18 amino acids. V trimming: 1 base; J trimming: 5 bases; junction bases outside the gene matches: 10. Material: peripheral blood, obtained 28 days after the second AZD1222 dose. The chain uses TRBV3-1 (or the pseudogene TRBV3-2) and TRBJ2-1; the match to TRBD2 covers 11 bases. This receptor was taken from an adult who received the AZD1222 COVID-19 vaccine. The CDR3 bases are TGTGCCAGCAGCCAAGCCGGTCGGCTAGCGGGAGGAAACAATGAGCAGTTCTTC. Translated: CASSQAGRLAGGNNEQFF.